These 8 T cell receptor beta chains share one sample of origin, sequenced in a study of T-cell reconstitution after alpha-beta-depleted transplantation in children. Preparation of the TCRbeta library used unique molecular identifiers. From the PCR reads, TCRdb called clonotypes with MiXCR, one entry per CDR3 protein. The sample consists of a few hundred thousand distinct CDR3 sequences, around 21% of them appearing once. The source was PBMCs from the stem cell graft donor, collected from the stem cell graft. Receptors originate from a human donor who donated a stem cell graft to a child with acute myeloid leukemia.

The genes are TRBV20-1 and TRBJ2-1; 9 bases line up with TRBD2. The CDR3 length is 16 residues. In germline, CDR1 is DFQATT, CDR2 SNEGSKA (reference sequence). J was trimmed by 4 bases and V by 0 bases; bases with no gene match: 7. CDR3 coding DNA: TGCAGTGCTAGAGATCACAGACTAGCGGATTACAATGAGCAGTTCTTC. This sequence encodes CSARDHRLADYNEQFF.

The chain links TRBV5-1 to TRBJ2-2; TRBD1 agrees at 7 bases. The V gene end was trimmed by 0 bases and the J gene end by 1 base; junction bases not matched to a gene: 3. Germline CDR1 and CDR2: SGHRS and YFSETQ. The CDR3 covers 16 residues. CDR3 in DNA: TGCGCCAGCAGCTTGGAGGGGACAGAGAACACCGGGGAGCTGTTTTTT. Encoded protein: CASSLEGTENTGELFF.

This clonotype occurred a few times. The chain combines TRBV20-1 with TRBJ2-7, with D perhaps matching TRBD1 (6 bases). Germline values: CDR1 DFQATT, CDR2 SNEGSKA (reference sequence). V lost 5 bases, J lost 5 bases, and 19 bases lay in between. CDR3 length: 14 amino acids. CDR3 residues: CSAHRQDAANEQYF. The CDR3 coding sequence is TGCAGTGCTCACCGACAGGATGCAGCGAACGAGCAGTACTTC.

V and J are TRBV20-1 and TRBJ2-7; no reliable D call. Trimming pared 3 bases from V and 1 base from J, leaving 13 bases between. This CDR3 is 14 amino acids long. Germline-derived CDR1 and CDR2 are DFQATT and SNEGSKA (reference sequence). The CDR3 DNA reads as TGCAGTGCTAGCCCCGGGTCGACGTCCTACGAGCAGTACTTC. Its translation is CSASPGSTSYEQYF.

This clonotype was counted many times. CDR3 residues: CSANDGHEQFF. CDR3 bases: TGCAGTGCTAACGACGGTCATGAGCAGTTCTTC. This chain links TRBV20-1 with TRBJ2-1; no clear D gene. The length of the CDR3 is 11 residues. V was pared by 4 bases and J by 8 bases, with 9 bases between. Per the germline V gene, CDR1 is DFQATT and CDR2 is SNEGSKA (reference sequence).

This rearrangement joins TRBV20-1 to TRBJ1-1; no clear D gene. CDR1 is DFQATT, CDR2 SNEGSKA, per germline (reference sequence). Trimming removed 1 base from V and 0 bases from J, with 18 bases in between. This CDR3 spans 17 amino acids. CDR3 in amino acids: CSARGTGKRPMNTEAFF. As DNA, the CDR3 is TGCAGTGCTAGAGGGACGGGGAAGAGGCCCATGAACACTGAAGCTTTCTTT.

This clonotype was counted a few times. The chain combines TRBV15 with TRBJ2-2; D not resolved. CDR3 length: 14 amino acids. With 3 bases removed from V and 0 bases from J, the gap between germline ends came to 5 bases. Germline CDR1 is LNHNV and CDR2 is YYDKDF (reference sequence). DNA of the CDR3: TGTGCCACCAGCAGGGGTTCGAACACCGGGGAGCTGTTTTTT. Encoded protein: CATSRGSNTGELFF. Filled out from reference TRBV15 and TRBJ2-2, the complete variable domain reads DAMVIQNPRYQVTQFGKPVTLSCSQTLNHNVMYWYQQKSSQAPKLLFHYYDKDFNNEADTPDNFQSRRPNTSFCFLDIRSPGLGDTAMYLCATSRGSNTGELFFGEGSRLTVL.

This sequence joins TRBV29-1 and TRBJ2-7; 10 bases are a match to TRBD1. This CDR3 is 15 amino acids long. Germline CDR1 SQVTM, CDR2 ANQGSEA. The V and J ends lost 5 bases and 1 base, in that order; junction bases with no gene match: 8. This chain's CDR3 is CSVSRRGQGSYEQYF. The CDR3, as DNA: TGCAGCGTTTCCCGCCGGGGACAGGGGTCCTACGAGCAGTACTTC.